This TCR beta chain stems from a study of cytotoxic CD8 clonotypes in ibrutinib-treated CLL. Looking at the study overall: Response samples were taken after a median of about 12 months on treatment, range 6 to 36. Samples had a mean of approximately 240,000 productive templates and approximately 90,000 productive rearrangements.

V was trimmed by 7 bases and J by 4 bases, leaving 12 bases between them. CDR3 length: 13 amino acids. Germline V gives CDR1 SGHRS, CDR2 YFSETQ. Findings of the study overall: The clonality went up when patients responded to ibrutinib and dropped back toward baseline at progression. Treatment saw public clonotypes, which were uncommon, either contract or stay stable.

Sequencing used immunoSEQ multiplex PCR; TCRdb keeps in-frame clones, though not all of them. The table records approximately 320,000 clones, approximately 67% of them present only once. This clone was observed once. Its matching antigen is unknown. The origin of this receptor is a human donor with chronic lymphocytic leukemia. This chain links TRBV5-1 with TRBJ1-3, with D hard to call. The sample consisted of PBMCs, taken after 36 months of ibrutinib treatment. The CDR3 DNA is TGCGCCAGCTCTCCTAGAGCAGGAAACACCATATATTTT. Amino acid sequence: CASSPRAGNTIYF. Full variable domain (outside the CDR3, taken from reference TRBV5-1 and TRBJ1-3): KAGVTQTPRYLIKTRGQQVTLSCSPISGHRSVSWYQQTPGQGLQFLFEYFSETQRNKGNFPGRFSGRQFSNSRSEMNVSTLELGDSALYLCASSPRAGNTIYFGEGSWLTVV.